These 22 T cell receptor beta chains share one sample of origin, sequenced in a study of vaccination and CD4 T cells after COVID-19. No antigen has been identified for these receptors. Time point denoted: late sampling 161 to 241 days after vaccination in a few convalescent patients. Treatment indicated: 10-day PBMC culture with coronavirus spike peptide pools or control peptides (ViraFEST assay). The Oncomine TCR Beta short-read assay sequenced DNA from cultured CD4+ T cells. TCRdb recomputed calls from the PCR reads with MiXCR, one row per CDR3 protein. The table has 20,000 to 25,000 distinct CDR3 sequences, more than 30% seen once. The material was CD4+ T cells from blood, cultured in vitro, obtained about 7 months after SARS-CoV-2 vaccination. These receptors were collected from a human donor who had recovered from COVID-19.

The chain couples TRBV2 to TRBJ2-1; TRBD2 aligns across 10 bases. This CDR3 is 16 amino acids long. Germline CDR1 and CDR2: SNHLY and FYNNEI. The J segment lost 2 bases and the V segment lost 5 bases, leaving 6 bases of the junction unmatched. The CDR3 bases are TGTGCCAGCAGTCGAAGCGGGAGGGCTCCCTACAATGAGCAGTTCTTC. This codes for CASSRSGRAPYNEQFF.

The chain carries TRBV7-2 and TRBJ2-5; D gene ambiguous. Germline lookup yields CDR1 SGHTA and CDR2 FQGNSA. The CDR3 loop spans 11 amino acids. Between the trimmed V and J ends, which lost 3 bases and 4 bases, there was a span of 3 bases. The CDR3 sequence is CASSFRETQYF. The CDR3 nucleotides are TGTGCCAGCAGCTTCCGAGAGACCCAGTACTTC.

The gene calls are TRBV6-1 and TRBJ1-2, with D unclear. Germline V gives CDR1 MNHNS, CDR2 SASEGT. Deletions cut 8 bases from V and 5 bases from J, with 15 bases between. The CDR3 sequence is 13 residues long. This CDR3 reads CASLTPQVYGYTF. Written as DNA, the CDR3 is TGTGCCAGCCTGACCCCTCAGGTTTATGGCTACACCTTC.

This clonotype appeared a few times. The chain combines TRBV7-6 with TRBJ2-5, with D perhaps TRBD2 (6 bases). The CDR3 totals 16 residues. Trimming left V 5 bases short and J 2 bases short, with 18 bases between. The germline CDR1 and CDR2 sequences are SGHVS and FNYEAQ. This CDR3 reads CASSLSTAGSQETQYF. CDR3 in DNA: TGTGCCAGCAGCCTTAGTACGGCGGGAAGTCAAGAGACCCAGTACTTC.

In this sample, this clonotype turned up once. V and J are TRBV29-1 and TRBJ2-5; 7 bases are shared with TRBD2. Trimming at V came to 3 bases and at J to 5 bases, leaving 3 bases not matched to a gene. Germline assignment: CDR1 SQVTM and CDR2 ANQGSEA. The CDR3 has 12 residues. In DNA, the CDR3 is TGCAGCGTTGATCCGGGGGGTGAGACCCAGTACTTC. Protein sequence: CSVDPGGETQYF.

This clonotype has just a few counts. CDR3 sequence: CSARVTPSNYGYTF. The CDR3 DNA sequence: TGCAGTGCTAGAGTCACACCCTCTAACTATGGCTACACCTTC. The chain uses TRBV20-1 and TRBJ1-2; D ambiguous. This CDR3 has 14 residues. Germline-derived CDR1 and CDR2 are DFQATT and SNEGSKA (reference sequence). Trimming removed 1 base from V and 0 bases from J, with 9 bases in between.

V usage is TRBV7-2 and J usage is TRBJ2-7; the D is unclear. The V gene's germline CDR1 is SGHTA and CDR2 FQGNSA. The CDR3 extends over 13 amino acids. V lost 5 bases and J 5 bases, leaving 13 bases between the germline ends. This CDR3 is CASSTRGGNEQYF. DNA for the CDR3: TGTGCCAGCAGCACCAGAGGTGGGAACGAGCAGTACTTC.

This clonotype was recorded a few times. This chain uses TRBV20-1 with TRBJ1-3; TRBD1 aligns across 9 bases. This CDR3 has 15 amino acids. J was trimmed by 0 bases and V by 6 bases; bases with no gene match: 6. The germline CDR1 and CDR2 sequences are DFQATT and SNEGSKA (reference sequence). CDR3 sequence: CSAVPDRGSGNTIYF. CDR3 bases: TGCAGTGCCGTCCCGGACAGGGGCTCTGGAAACACCATATATTTT.

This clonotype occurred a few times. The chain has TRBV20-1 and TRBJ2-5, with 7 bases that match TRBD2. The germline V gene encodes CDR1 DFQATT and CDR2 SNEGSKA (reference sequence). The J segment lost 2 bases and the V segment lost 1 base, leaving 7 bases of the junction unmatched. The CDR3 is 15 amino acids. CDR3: CSARGLASGQETQYF. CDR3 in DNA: TGCAGTGCTAGAGGATTGGCTAGCGGACAAGAGACCCAGTACTTC.

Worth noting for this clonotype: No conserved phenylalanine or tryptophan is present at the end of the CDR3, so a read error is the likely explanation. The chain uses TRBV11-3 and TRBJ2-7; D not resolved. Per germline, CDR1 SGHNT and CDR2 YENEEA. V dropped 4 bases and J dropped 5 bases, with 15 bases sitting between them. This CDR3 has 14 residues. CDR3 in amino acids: CASSSGWATDEQYL. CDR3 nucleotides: TGTGCCAGCAGCTCTGGTTGGGCTACCGACGAGCAGTACCTC.

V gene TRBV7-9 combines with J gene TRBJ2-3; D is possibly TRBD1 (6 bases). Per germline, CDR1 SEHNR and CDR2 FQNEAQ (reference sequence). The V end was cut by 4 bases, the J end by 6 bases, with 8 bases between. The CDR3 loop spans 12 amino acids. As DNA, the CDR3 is TGTGCCAGCAGCTCAGGGGACGATACGCAGTATTTT. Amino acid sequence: CASSSGDDTQYF.

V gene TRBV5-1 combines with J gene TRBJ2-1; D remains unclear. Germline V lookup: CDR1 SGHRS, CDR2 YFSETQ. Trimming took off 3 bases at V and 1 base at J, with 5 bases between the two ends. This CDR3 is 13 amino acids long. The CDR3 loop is CASSSQSYNEQFF. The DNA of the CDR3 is TGCGCCAGCAGCTCCCAGTCCTACAATGAGCAGTTCTTC.

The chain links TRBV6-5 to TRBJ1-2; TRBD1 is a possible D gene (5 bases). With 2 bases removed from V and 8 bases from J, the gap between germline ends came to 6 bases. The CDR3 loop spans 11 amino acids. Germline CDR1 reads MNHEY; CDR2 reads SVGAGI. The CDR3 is CASSYHRGYTF. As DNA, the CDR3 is TGTGCCAGCAGTTACCACAGGGGCTACACCTTC.

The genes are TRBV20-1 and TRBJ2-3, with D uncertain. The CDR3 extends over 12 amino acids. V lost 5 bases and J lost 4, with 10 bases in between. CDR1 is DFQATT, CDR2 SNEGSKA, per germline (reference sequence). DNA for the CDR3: TGCAGTGCTGGAGTAGGCTCAGATACGCAGTATTTT. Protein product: CSAGVGSDTQYF.

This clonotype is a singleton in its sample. The DNA of the CDR3 is TGTGCCAGCAGTTACGGCCTAGGAACAGATACGCAGTATTTT. Translation: CASSYGLGTDTQYF. The rearrangement joins TRBV6-2 or TRBV6-3 to TRBJ2-3; the D is unclear. V was pared by 2 bases and J by 3 bases, with 9 bases between. The CDR3 sequence is 14 residues long. Germline V gene data show CDR1 as MNHEY and CDR2 as SVGEGT.

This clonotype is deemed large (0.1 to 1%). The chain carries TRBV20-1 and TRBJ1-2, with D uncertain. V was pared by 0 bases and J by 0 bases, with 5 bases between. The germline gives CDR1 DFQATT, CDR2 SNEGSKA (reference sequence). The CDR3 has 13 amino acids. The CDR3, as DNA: TGCAGTGCTAGAGACCAGACTAACTATGGCTACACCTTC. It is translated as CSARDQTNYGYTF.

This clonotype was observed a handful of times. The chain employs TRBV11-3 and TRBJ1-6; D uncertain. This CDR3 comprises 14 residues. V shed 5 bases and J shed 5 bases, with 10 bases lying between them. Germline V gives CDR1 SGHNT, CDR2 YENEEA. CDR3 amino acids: CASSEDADNSPLHF. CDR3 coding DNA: TGTGCCAGCAGCGAGGACGCAGATAATTCACCCCTCCACTTT.

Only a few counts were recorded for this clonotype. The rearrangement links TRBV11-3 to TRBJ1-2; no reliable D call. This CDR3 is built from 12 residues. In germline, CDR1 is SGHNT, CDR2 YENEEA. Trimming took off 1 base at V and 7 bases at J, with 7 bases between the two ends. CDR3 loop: CASSLGPLGYTF. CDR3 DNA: TGTGCCAGCAGCTTAGGTCCGCTTGGCTACACCTTC.

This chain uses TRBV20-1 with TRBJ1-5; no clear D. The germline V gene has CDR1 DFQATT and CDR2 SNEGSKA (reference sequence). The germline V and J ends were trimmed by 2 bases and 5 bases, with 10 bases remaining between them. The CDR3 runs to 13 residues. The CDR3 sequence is CSARSYLDQPQHF. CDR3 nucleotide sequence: TGCAGTGCTAGATCGTACTTGGATCAGCCCCAGCATTTT.

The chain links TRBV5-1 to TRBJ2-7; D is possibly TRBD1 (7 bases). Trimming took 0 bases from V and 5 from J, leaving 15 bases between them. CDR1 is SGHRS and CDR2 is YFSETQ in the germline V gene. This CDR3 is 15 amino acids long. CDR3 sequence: CASSLASGGSDEQYF. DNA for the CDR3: TGCGCCAGCAGCTTGGCTTCAGGGGGGTCTGACGAGCAGTACTTC. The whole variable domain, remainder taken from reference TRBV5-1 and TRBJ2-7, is KAGVTQTPRYLIKTRGQQVTLSCSPISGHRSVSWYQQTPGQGLQFLFEYFSETQRNKGNFPGRFSGRQFSNSRSEMNVSTLELGDSALYLCASSLASGGSDEQYFGPGTRLTVT.

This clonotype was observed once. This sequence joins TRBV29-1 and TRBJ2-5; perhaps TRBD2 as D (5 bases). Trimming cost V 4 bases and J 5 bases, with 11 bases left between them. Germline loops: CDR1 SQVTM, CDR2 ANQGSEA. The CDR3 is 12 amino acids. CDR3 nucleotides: TGCAGCGTTGTACTAGGCGCCGAGACCCAGTACTTC. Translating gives CSVVLGAETQYF.

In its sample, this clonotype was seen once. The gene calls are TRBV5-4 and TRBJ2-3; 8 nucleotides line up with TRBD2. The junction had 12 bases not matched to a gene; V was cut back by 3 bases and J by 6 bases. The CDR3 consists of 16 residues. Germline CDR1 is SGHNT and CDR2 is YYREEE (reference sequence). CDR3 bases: TGTGCCAGCAGCTCGGGGACTAGTAGAACGTCGGATACGCAGTATTTT. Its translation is CASSSGTSRTSDTQYF.